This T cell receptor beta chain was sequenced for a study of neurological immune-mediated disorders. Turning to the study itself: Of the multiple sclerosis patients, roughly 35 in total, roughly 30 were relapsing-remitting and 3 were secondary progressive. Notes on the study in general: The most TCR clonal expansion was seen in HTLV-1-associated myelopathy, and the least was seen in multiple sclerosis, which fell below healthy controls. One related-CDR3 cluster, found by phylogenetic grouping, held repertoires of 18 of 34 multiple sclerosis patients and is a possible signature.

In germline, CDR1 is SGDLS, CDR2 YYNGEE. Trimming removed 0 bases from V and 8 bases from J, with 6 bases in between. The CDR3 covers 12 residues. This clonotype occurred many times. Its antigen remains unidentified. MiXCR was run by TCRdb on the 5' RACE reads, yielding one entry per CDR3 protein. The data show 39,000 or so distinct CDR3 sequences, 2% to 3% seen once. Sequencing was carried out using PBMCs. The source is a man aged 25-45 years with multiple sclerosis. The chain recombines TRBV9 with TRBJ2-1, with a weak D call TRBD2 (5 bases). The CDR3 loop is CASSVVRDEQFF. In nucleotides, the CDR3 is TGTGCCAGCAGCGTAGTGAGGGATGAGCAGTTCTTC. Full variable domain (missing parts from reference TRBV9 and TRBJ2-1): DSGVTQTPKHLITATGQRVTLRCSPRSGDLSVYWYQQSLDQGLQFLIQYYNGEERAKGNILERFSAQQFPDLHSELNLSSLELGDSALYFCASSVVRDEQFFGPGTRLTVL.